The 5 T cell receptor beta chains below all came from one sample that was sequenced in a study of blood T cell repertoires in COVID-19. Data came from immunoSEQ multiplex PCR; TCRdb stores just in-frame clones and leaves some out. The table has about 140,000 clones, over 75% seen once. The sample taken for sequencing was peripheral blood. The receptors originated from a man between 65 and 79 years old with acute or convalescent COVID-19.

The V call is TRBV10-1, the J call TRBJ1-4; D unresolved. Germline loops: CDR1 WNHNN, CDR2 SYGVQD (reference sequence). This CDR3 contains 14 residues. V lost 5 bases, J lost 6 bases, and 13 bases lay in between. The CDR3 here is CASSPSGADEKLFF. CDR3 in DNA: TGCGCCAGCAGTCCTTCGGGAGCGGATGAAAAACTGTTTTTT.

J is TRBJ2-2 and V is TRBV29-1; 7 bases are a match to TRBD1. V dropped 5 bases and J dropped 3; count of bases not matched to a gene: 6. This CDR3 spans 14 amino acids. CDR1 and CDR2 from the germline V gene are SQVTM and ANQGSEA. In DNA form, the CDR3 reads TGCAGCGTTTCTAGGGGGCGCGACACCGGGGAGCTGTTTTTT. This sequence encodes CSVSRGRDTGELFF.

The gene calls are TRBV5-1 and TRBJ2-2; 9 bases map to TRBD2. The CDR3 has 17 amino acids. CDR1 SGHRS and CDR2 YFSETQ come from the germline V gene. Trimming cost V 0 bases and J 4 bases; bases outside gene matches: 7. The CDR3 DNA sequence: TGCGCCAGCAGCTTGGGGGCTAGCGGGACTCTCACCGGGGAGCTGTTTTTT. This gives the protein CASSLGASGTLTGELFF.

Remarks on this clone: Germline is not matched at one junction end, which may reflect a read error. The V and J genes are TRBV4-1 and TRBJ2-6, with 9 positions matching TRBD2. The CDR3 loop spans 19 amino acids. Germline V gives CDR1 MGHRA, CDR2 YSYEKL. The CDR3 here is CARSQGALGGGGGANVLTF. CDR3 nucleotides: TGCGCCCGCAGCCAGGGTGCCCTGGGCGGGGGGGGAGGAGCCAACGTCCTGACTTTC.

Concerning this clone itself: A junction end diverges from the germline sequence, so it may reflect a read error. The chain employs TRBV6-5 and TRBJ1-6; TRBD1 matches at 8 bases. Germline-derived CDR1 and CDR2 are MNHEY and SVGAGI. The CDR3 is 15 amino acids. CDR3: CASSHSQGDNSPLHF. The CDR3 DNA is TGTGCCAGCAGTCACTCACAGGGGGATAATTCACCCCTCCACTTT.